The sample holds many counts of the clone carrying this TCR beta chain. Antigen specificity is unknown. The data are from a study of response to subunit inactivated influenza vaccine. Points from the study as a whole: Every seasonal influenza vaccination brings in few new T cells, the authors suggested.

There are 15 residues in the CDR3. Germline CDR1 is LGHDT and CDR2 is YNNKEL (reference sequence). J gave up 0 bases and V 3 bases, and 2 bases lay outside the gene matches. A single record per CDR3 protein comes from TCRdb applying MiXCR to the RT-PCR reads. The sample holds 500,000 to 550,000 distinct CDR3 sequences, approximately 7.6% seen once. The specimen comprised PBMCs from blood, sampled 23 to 25 months after vaccination. The chain is built from TRBV3-1 and TRBJ1-1; 9 nucleotides match TRBD1. The sequence was collected from a man between 50 and 75 years old who received an inactivated influenza vaccine. The CDR3 reads CASSQDRGLNTEAFF. The CDR3 nucleotides are TGTGCCAGCAGCCAGGACAGGGGTTTGAACACTGAAGCTTTCTTT. The entire variable domain, with the rest obtained from reference TRBV3-1 and TRBJ1-1, is as follows: DTAVSQTPKYLVTQMGNDKSIKCEQNLGHDTMYWYKQDSKKFLKIMFSYNNKELIINETVPNRFSPKSPDKAHLNLHINSLELGDSAVYFCASSQDRGLNTEAFFGQGTRLTVV.